This TCR beta chain was obtained from a study of blood T cell repertoires in COVID-19 (dated by TCRdb to 2019 to 2021). General notes on the study: ImmuneRACE Cohort 3 recovered participants were defined by two consecutive negative NP/OP PCR tests, healthcare professional clearance, or symptom resolution. Where HLA class I and class II types were available, the types were taken from metadata supplied by the sample provider, not from assay-based typing. The sample metadata nearly always contained a de-identified subject ID, COVID-19 status, age in years and sex. The dataset comprised deeply sampled blood TCRbeta repertoires from subjects exposed to, actively infected with, or recovered from COVID-19. Collaborator samples came from the United States, Italy and Spain and covered acute and convalescent phases of COVID-19. The repertoires were made available in a free public database intended to serve as a resource for research on the immune response to SARS-CoV-2. The material from the prospective study consisted of cDNA or gDNA derived from T cells, B-cell-depleted T cells, or PBMCs. The samples were drawn from two sources: the first 160 participants of the ongoing ImmuneRACE study, and approximately 1,300 subjects contributed by 6 global collaborators.

Summary of the overall study and its limitations: How much clinical and demographic metadata was included differed by source and by participant, and the metadata was provided uncurated.

As regards this clone: The antigen this receptor binds is unknown. No per-base quality is available; no much larger clone lies one base away.

Enrolling through a virtual design, the prospective study's participants ranged in age from roughly 18 to 90 years and lived across 24 United States geographic areas. Cohort assignment in the prospective study relied on participant-reported clinical history from a screening survey and a study questionnaire. Each participant in the prospective study had whole blood, serum and a nasopharyngeal or oropharyngeal swab collected by mobile phlebotomists. Additional blood draws and questionnaires over an approximately two-month period could optionally be provided by prospective study participants. Prospective study blood samples were shipped either frozen or at room temperature before DNA extraction. Unmatched junction bases come to 7, with V trimmed by 2 bases and J by 4 bases. From its cysteine to its phenylalanine, the CDR3 spans 16 amino acids. Of all the DNA, just the CDR3 is kept, 48 bases in frame from base 1. CDR1 and CDR2 are drawn from the germline V gene: KGHSH, LQKENI.

TCRbeta CDR3 regions were amplified from genomic DNA using the immunoSEQ Assay, a bias-controlled multiplex PCR. In the original analysis: The number of nucleated cells in each sample was estimated by amplification of reference gene primers within the assay. To quantify the absolute abundance of each unique TCRbeta CDR3 rearrangement, sequence reads were collapsed and filtered. Productive Simpson clonality was computed per sample as the square root of Simpson's diversity index over productive rearrangements. The source is immuneACCESS, and TCRdb retained only in-frame sequences with V and J called. Part of the clones is not carried over; for the studies checked, unresolved V genes explain less than half of this, and the remainder is unexplained. The V and J calls and the clone size are those of that table, but D and trimming were determined from the DNA. This sample gives roughly 150,000 clones in total; 70% to 80% of them show up just once. Under 20% of the sample goes to the ten largest clones.

The V and J segments used are TRBV18 and TRBJ2-7, with TRBD1 matching 11 junction bases. The receptor's source is a woman in her 70s in a cohort exposed to, infected with or recovered from COVID-19 (not recorded which). Material for sequencing was PBMCs or T cells enriched from blood (not recorded which). In nucleotides, the sequence is TGTGCCAGCTCACCAGGTTTGGGGACAGGGGGGTACGAGCAGTACTTC. Translated, it reads CASSPGLGTGGYEQYF.